Given below is one T cell receptor (beta chain) in context. This sample is drawn from a study of blood T cell repertoires in COVID-19. CDR1 and CDR2 from the germline V gene are MGHRA and YSYEKL. The CDR3 is 19 residues long. V lost 0 bases and J lost 2; bases outside the gene matches: 9. The data were produced by immunoSEQ multiplex PCR, yet TCRdb's version contains in-frame clones alone and is incomplete. The sample contains over 200,000 clones, around 84% of which appear only once. Participants were placed into cohorts based on the clinical history they reported. This TCR was recovered from a woman aged 40 to 50 who had recovered from COVID-19. This chain joins TRBV4-1 and TRBJ2-2, with 10 bases aligning to TRBD2. The sample comprised PBMCs or T cells enriched from blood (not recorded which). The CDR3 reads CASSQDLSLAGRNTGELFF. For the CDR3, the DNA is TGCGCCAGCAGCCAAGATTTGTCACTAGCGGGACGTAACACCGGGGAGCTGTTTTTT.